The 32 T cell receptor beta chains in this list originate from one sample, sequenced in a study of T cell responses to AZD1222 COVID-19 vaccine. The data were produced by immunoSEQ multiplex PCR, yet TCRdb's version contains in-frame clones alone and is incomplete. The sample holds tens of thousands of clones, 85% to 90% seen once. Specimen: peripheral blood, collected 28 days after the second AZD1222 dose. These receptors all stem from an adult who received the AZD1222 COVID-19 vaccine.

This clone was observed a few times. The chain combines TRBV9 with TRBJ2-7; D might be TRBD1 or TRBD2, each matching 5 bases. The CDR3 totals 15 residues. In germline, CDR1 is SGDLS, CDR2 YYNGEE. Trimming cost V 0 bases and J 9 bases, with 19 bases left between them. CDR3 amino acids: CASSVEVDGALGQYF. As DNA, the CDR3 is TGTGCCAGCAGCGTAGAAGTGGACGGGGCCTTAGGGCAGTACTTC.

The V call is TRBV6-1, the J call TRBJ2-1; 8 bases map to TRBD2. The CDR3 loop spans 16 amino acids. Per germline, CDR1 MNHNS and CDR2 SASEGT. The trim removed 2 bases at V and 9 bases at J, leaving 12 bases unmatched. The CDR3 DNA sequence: TGTGCCAGCAGTGAATTAAGCGGGAGCCCCGCCCTTGAGCAGTTCTTC. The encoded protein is CASSELSGSPALEQFF.

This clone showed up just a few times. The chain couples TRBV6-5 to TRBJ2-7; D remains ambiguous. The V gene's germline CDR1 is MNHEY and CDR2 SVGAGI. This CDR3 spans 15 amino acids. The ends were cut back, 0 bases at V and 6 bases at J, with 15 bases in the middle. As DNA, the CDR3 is TGTGCCAGCAGTTACTCGGTCCTGGAAATCGGCGAGCAGTACTTC. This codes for CASSYSVLEIGEQYF.

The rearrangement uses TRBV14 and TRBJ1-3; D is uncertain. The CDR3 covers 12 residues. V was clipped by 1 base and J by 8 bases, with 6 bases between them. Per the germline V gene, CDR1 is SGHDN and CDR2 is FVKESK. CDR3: CASSQVVDTIYF. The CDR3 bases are TGTGCCAGCAGCCAAGTTGTAGACACCATATATTTT. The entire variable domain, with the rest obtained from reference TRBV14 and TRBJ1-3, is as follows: EAGVTQFPSHSVIEKGQTVTLRCDPISGHDNLYWYRRVMGKEIKFLLHFVKESKQDESGMPNNRFLAERTGGTYSTLKVQPAELEDSGVYFCASSQVVDTIYFGEGSWLTVV.

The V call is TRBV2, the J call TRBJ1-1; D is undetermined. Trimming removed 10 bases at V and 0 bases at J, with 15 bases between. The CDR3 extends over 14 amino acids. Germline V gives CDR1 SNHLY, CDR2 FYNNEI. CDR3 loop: CANHPSGLNTEAFF. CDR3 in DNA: TGTGCCAACCATCCCTCCGGATTGAACACTGAAGCTTTCTTT.

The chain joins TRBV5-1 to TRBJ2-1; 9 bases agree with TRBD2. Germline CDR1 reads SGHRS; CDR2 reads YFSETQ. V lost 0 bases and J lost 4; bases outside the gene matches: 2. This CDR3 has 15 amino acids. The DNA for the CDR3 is TGCGCCAGCAGCTTGGGGACTAGCGTGTACAATGAGCAGTTCTTC. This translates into CASSLGTSVYNEQFF.

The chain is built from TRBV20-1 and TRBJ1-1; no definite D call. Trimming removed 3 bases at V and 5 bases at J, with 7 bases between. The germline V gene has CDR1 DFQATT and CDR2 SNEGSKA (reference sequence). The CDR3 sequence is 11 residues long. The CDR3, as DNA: TGCAGTGCTAGCAGACGGACTGAAGCTTTCTTT. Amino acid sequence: CSASRRTEAFF.

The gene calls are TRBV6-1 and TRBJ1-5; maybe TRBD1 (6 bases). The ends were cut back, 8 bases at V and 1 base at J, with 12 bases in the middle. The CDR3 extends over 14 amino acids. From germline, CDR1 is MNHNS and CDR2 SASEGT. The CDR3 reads CASGRGASNQPQHF. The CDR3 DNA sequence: TGTGCCAGCGGGAGGGGGGCGAGCAATCAGCCCCAGCATTTT.

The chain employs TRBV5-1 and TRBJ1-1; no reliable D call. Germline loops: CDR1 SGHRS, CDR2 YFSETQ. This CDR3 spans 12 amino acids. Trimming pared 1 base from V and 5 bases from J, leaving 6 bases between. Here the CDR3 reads CASSLFETEAFF. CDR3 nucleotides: TGCGCCAGCAGCTTGTTTGAGACTGAAGCTTTCTTT.

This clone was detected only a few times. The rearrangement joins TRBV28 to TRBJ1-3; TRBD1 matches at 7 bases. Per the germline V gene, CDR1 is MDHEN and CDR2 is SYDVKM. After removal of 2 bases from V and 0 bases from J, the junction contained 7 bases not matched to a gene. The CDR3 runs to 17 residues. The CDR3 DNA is TGTGCCAGCAGTTTAATTGGGACAGAAAGCTCTGGAAACACCATATATTTT. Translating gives CASSLIGTESSGNTIYF.

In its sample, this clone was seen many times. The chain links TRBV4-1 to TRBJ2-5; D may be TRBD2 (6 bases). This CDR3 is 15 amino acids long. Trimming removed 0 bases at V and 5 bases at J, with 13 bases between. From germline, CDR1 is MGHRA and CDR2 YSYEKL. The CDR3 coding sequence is TGCGCCAGCAGCCAAGATCGCGGGGAAGTGGAGACCCAGTACTTC. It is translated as CASSQDRGEVETQYF.

The CDR3 here is CATSGGGQPTDTQYF. CDR3 in DNA: TGTGCCACCAGCGGCGGGGGACAGCCCACAGATACGCAGTATTTT. This chain connects TRBV15 to TRBJ2-3; D possibly uses TRBD1 or TRBD2 (7 bases each). Trimming shortened V by 5 bases and J by 2 bases, and 14 bases separated the two germline ends. The germline V gene encodes CDR1 LNHNV and CDR2 YYDKDF (reference sequence). The CDR3 is 15 residues long. Drawing the rest from reference TRBV15 and TRBJ2-3, the complete variable domain is DAMVIQNPRYQVTQFGKPVTLSCSQTLNHNVMYWYQQKSSQAPKLLFHYYDKDFNNEADTPDNFQSRRPNTSFCFLDIRSPGLGDTAMYLCATSGGGQPTDTQYFGPGTRLTVL.

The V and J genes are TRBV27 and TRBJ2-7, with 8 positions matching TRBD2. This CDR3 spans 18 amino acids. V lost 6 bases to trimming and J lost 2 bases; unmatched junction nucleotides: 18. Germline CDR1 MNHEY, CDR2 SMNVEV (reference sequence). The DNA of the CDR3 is TGTGCCAGCAGCCGGGGGGGCCTGAGAGCGAGAATAACCTACGAGCAGTACTTC. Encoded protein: CASSRGGLRARITYEQYF.

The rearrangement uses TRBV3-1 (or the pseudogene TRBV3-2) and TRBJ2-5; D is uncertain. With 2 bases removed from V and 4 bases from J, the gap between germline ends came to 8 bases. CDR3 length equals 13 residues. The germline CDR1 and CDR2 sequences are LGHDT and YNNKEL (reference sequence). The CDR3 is CASSQLIRETQYF. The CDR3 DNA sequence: TGTGCCAGCAGCCAACTTATCCGAGAGACCCAGTACTTC.

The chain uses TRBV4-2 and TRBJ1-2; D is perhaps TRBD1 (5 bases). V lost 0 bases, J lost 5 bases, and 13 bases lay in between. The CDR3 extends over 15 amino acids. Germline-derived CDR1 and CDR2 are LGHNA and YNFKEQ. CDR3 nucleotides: TGTGCCAGCAGCCAAGAGCGTGCAGGGAGTTATGGCTACACCTTC. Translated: CASSQERAGSYGYTF.

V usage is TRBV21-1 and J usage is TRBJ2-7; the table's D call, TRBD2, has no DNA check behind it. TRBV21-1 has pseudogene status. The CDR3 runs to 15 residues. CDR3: CASSKGKRGPYEQYF. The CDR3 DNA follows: TGTGCCAGCAGCAAAGGCAAGCGGGGCCCCTACGAGCAGTACTTC.

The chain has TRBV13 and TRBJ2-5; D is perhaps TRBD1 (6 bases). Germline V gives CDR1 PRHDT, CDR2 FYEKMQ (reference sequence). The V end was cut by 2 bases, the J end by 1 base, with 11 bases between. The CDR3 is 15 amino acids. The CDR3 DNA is TGTGCCAGCAGCTTAATCCAGGGGCCCCAAGAGACCCAGTACTTC. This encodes CASSLIQGPQETQYF.

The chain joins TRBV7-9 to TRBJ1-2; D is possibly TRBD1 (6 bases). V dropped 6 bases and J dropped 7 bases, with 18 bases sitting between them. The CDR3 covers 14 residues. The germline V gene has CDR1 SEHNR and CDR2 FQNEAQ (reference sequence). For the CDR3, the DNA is TGTGCCAGCAGGGGAATGGACAGCGGGCCTGGCTACACCTTC. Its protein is CASRGMDSGPGYTF.

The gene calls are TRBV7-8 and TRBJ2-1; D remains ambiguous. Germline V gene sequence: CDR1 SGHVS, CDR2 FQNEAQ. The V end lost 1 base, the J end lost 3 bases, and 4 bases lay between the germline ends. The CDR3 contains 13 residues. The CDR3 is CASSLEVYNEQFF. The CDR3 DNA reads TGTGCCAGCAGCTTAGAGGTCTACAATGAGCAGTTCTTC.

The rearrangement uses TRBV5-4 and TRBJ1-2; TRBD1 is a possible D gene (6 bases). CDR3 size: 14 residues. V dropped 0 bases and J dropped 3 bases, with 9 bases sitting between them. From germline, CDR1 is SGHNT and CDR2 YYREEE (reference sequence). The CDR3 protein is CASSLGQEDYGYTF. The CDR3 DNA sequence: TGTGCCAGCAGCTTGGGACAGGAGGACTATGGCTACACCTTC.

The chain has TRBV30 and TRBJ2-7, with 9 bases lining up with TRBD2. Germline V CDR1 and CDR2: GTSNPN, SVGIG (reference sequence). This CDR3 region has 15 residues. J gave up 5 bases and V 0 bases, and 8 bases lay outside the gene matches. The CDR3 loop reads CAWSVLREGRNEQYF. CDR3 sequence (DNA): TGTGCCTGGAGTGTACTGCGGGAGGGAAGGAACGAGCAGTACTTC.

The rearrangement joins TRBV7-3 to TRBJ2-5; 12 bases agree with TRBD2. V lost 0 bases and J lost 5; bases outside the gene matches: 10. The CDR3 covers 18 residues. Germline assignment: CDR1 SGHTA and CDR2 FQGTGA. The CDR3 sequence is CASSLTSGLAGGEETQYF. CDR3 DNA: TGTGCCAGCAGCTTAACCTCCGGGCTAGCGGGGGGGGAGGAGACCCAGTACTTC.

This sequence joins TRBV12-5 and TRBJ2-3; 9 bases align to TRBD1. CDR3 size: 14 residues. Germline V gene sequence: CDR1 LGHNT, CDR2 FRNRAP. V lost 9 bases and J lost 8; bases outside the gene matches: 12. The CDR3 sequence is CASLRDRVFLTQYF. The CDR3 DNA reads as TGTGCTAGCCTCCGGGACAGGGTGTTCCTTACGCAGTATTTT.

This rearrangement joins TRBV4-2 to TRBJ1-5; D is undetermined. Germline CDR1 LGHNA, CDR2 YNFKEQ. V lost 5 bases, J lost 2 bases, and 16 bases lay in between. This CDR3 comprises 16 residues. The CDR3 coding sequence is TGTGCCAGCAGCAAAGGGTCGGGTTTGGGCAATCAGCCCCAGCATTTT. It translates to CASSKGSGLGNQPQHF.

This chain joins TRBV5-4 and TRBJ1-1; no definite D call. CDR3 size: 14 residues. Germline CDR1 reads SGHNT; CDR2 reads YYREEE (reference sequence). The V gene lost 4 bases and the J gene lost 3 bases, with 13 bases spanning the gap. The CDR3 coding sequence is TGTGCCAGCAGCAATGGGTTTGGCGACACTGAAGCTTTCTTT. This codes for CASSNGFGDTEAFF.

The CDR3, as DNA: TGTGCCAGCAGCCGCGACAGGGGCTCTGGAAACACCATATATTTT. Translation gives CASSRDRGSGNTIYF. The gene calls are TRBV7-2 and TRBJ1-3, with 8 bases identical to TRBD1. The ends lost 5 bases at V and 0 bases at J; junction bases unmatched: 3. CDR1 and CDR2 (germline): SGHTA, FQGNSA. The CDR3 is made up of 15 amino acids. Supplemented by reference TRBV7-2 and TRBJ1-3, the full variable domain reads GAGVSQSPSNKVTEKGKDVELRCDPISGHTALYWYRQSLGQGLEFLIYFQGNSAPDKSGLPSDRFSAERTGGSVSTLTIQRTQQEDSAVYLCASSRDRGSGNTIYFGEGSWLTVV.

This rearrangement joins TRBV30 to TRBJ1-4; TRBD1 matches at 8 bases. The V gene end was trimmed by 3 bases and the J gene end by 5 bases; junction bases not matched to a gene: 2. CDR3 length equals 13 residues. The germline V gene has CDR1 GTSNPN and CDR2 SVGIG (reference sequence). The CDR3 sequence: CAWSRQGNEKLFF. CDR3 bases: TGTGCCTGGAGCCGACAGGGGAATGAAAAACTGTTTTTT.

The CDR3 DNA sequence: TGTGCCACCAGTACCGGACAGGGTCTCTATGGCTACACCTTC. This gives the protein CATSTGQGLYGYTF. The rearrangement links TRBV24-1 to TRBJ1-2; 8 bases map to TRBD1. The CDR3 is 14 residues long. Germline V gene lookup returns CDR1 KGHDR and CDR2 SFDVKD. J gave up 4 bases and V 6 bases, and 6 bases lay outside the gene matches.

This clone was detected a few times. The CDR3 here is CASSQEGGDTQYF. The CDR3 nucleotides read TGTGCCAGCAGCCAAGAAGGGGGGGATACGCAGTATTTT. V and J are TRBV3-1 (or the pseudogene TRBV3-2) and TRBJ2-3; D may correspond to TRBD1 or TRBD2 (6 bases each). Trimming removed 0 bases from V and 6 bases from J, with 7 bases in between. This CDR3 contains 13 residues. Per germline, CDR1 LGHDT and CDR2 YNNKEL (reference sequence).

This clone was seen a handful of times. This chain's CDR3 is CASSLSGAGQETQYF. CDR3 DNA: TGTGCCAGCAGCTTGTCAGGGGCCGGTCAAGAGACCCAGTACTTC. The rearrangement links TRBV9 to TRBJ2-5; D perhaps matches TRBD1 (6 bases). V lost 4 bases, J lost 2 bases, and 15 bases lay in between. Per germline, CDR1 SGDLS and CDR2 YYNGEE. The CDR3 consists of 15 residues.

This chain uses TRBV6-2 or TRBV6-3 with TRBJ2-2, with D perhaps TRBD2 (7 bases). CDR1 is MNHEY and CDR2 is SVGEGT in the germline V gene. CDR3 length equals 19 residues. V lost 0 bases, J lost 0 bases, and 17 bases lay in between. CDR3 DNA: TGTGCCAGCAGTTACTCTTACTTAAGGGGGGGGCCGAACACCGGGGAGCTGTTTTTT. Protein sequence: CASSYSYLRGGPNTGELFF.

The CDR3 nucleotides are TGTGCCAGCAGTGATTCGGGAGTTAGGAACACCGGGGAGCTGTTTTTT. Its protein product is CASSDSGVRNTGELFF. The chain has TRBV2 and TRBJ2-2, with D maybe TRBD2 (6 bases). Germline V gene lookup returns CDR1 SNHLY and CDR2 FYNNEI. The CDR3 contains 16 residues. Trimming took off 3 bases at V and 1 base at J, with 12 bases between the two ends.